This TCR beta chain was sequenced during a study of early T cells in non-severe SARS-CoV-2 infection. This clonotype was counted at least ten times. The germline V gene has CDR1 MDHEN and CDR2 SYDVKM. The CDR3 is made up of 13 amino acids. After removal of 7 bases from V and 2 bases from J, the junction contained 2 bases not matched to a gene. TCRdb passed the 5' RACE reads through MiXCR, listing each CDR3 protein once. This table has more than 90,000 distinct CDR3 sequences, approximately 13% appearing once. Sequencing input: whole blood. The TCR was taken from an adult who was a healthcare worker with PCR-confirmed SARS-CoV-2 infection or an uninfected control (not recorded which). The genes are TRBV28 and TRBJ1-5; the match to TRBD1 covers 7 bases. The CDR3 is CASTTGGNQPQHF. DNA of the CDR3: TGTGCCAGCACCACAGGGGGCAATCAGCCCCAGCATTTT.